This T cell receptor (beta chain) was captured by sequencing in a study of cytomegalovirus exposure and HLA in healthy donors. For this clone: Its antigen is unknown.

Points from the study as a whole: It was only CMV serostatus that was available as immune exposure information. It was about 180 TCR beta chains that were listed as cytomegalovirus-associated. Later analysis placed DRB1 highest and HLA-C lowest in TCR association rates, which differed by HLA locus.

Healthy bone marrow donors made up the donor group. Vbeta (60) and Jbeta (13) primers were used in the PCR. The data were produced by immunoSEQ multiplex PCR, yet TCRdb's version contains in-frame clones alone and is incomplete. The sample includes under 110,000 clones, roughly 82% seen only once; the top ten take 1.6%. Trimming took 7 bases from V and 8 from J; bases not matched to a gene: 13. The CDR3 is 15 residues long. Looked up from germline, CDR1 is MNHEY and CDR2 is SVGAGI. This chain uses TRBV6-5 with TRBJ2-1; 8 nucleotides agree with TRBD2. The sequence came from a man aged 45 to 65 in good health and CMV-seronegative. Input material: PBMCs. CDR3 nucleotide sequence: TGTGCCAGCAAAAGCGGGGGTTCTCGCTGGGATGAGCAGTTCTTC. This translates into CASKSGGSRWDEQFF.